The 27 T cell receptor beta chains listed next were all sequenced from one sample in a study of cytomegalovirus exposure and HLA in healthy donors. 13 Jbeta primers and 60 Vbeta primers were used for the PCR. Assay: immunoSEQ multiplex PCR; the TCRdb copy retains only in-frame clones and omits some. The repertoire holds 150,000 to 200,000 clones, with about 81% as singletons. Sequencing was carried out using PBMCs. The receptors stem from a woman between 18 and 29 years old in good health and CMV-seronegative.

The chain recombines TRBV5-4 with TRBJ2-6, with TRBD2 matching over 10 bases. V was pared by 0 bases and J by 0 bases, with 9 bases of the junction left unmatched. The CDR3 is 20 residues long. Germline loops: CDR1 SGHNT, CDR2 YYREEE (reference sequence). CDR3 sequence reads: CASSLAPAGGVSSGANVLTF. DNA of the CDR3: TGTGCCAGCAGCTTGGCTCCAGCGGGAGGGGTGAGCTCTGGGGCCAACGTCCTGACTTTC. Full variable domain (rest looked up from reference TRBV5-4 and TRBJ2-6): ETGVTQSPTHLIKTRGQQVTLRCSSQSGHNTVSWYQQALGQGPQFIFQYYREEENGRGNFPPRFSGLQFPNYSSELNVNALELDDSALYLCASSLAPAGGVSSGANVLTFGAGSRLTVL.

The gene calls are TRBV18 and TRBJ2-1; TRBD2 agrees at 7 bases. Germline V CDR1 and CDR2: KGHSH, LQKENI. V was pared by 3 bases and J by 4 bases, with 6 bases of the junction left unmatched. CDR3 length equals 15 residues. The DNA of the CDR3 is TGTGCCAGCTCACCGGCCGGGACTATGTACAATGAGCAGTTCTTC. Protein sequence: CASSPAGTMYNEQFF. Full variable domain (rest looked up from reference TRBV18 and TRBJ2-1): NAGVMQNPRHLVRRRGQEARLRCSPMKGHSHVYWYRQLPEEGLKFMVYLQKENIIDESGMPKERFSAEFPKEGPSILRIQQVVRGDSAAYFCASSPAGTMYNEQFFGPGTRLTVL.

The chain joins TRBV6-5 to TRBJ1-2; D is ambiguous. Trimming removed 0 bases from V and 3 bases from J, with 5 bases in between. The CDR3 spans 13 residues. Per the germline V gene, CDR1 is MNHEY and CDR2 is SVGAGI. CDR3 coding DNA: TGTGCCAGCAGTTACTCTGGCTACTATGGCTACACCTTC. Amino acids: CASSYSGYYGYTF.

V gene TRBV5-1 combines with J gene TRBJ2-1; 8 positions agree with TRBD1. Germline loops: CDR1 SGHRS, CDR2 YFSETQ. The CDR3 spans 15 residues. The V segment lost 3 bases and the J segment 5 bases; nucleotides outside the gene matches: 7. CDR3 sequence reads: CASSSDGQGHNEQFF. Written as DNA, the CDR3 is TGCGCCAGCAGCTCTGACGGACAGGGACACAATGAGCAGTTCTTC.

The chain carries TRBV27 and TRBJ2-3; D remains unclear. V dropped 6 bases and J dropped 0 bases, with 16 bases sitting between them. The CDR3 is 16 amino acids. Germline-derived CDR1 and CDR2 are MNHEY and SMNVEV (reference sequence). CDR3 DNA: TGTGCCAGCAGACGCTTCCCAGCGCGTAGCACAGATACGCAGTATTTT. It codes for CASRRFPARSTDTQYF.

This clone was recorded a few times. The chain has TRBV6-1 and TRBJ2-3; D uncertain. This CDR3 has 11 amino acids. Germline V lookup: CDR1 MNHNS, CDR2 SASEGT. The ends were cut back, 7 bases at V and 3 bases at J, with 5 bases in the middle. The CDR3 reads CASTVTDTQYF. The DNA of the CDR3 is TGTGCCAGCACGGTAACAGATACGCAGTATTTT.

The gene calls are TRBV19 and TRBJ1-2; 7 bases map to TRBD1. In germline, CDR1 is LNHDA, CDR2 SQIVND (reference sequence). The CDR3 runs to 17 residues. Trimming took 4 bases from V and 2 from J; bases not matched to a gene: 13. DNA of the CDR3: TGTGCCAGTAGTAATGGGGTCCCGGGACAGCGAAACTATGGCTACACCTTC. Its protein product is CASSNGVPGQRNYGYTF.

The rearrangement joins TRBV11-2 to TRBJ2-2; 7 nucleotides align to TRBD1. The trim removed 5 bases at V and 2 bases at J, leaving 2 bases unmatched. This CDR3 is built from 14 residues. The germline CDR1 and CDR2 sequences are SGHAT and FQNNGV. CDR3 region: CASSDRANTGELFF. The CDR3 bases are TGTGCCAGCAGCGACAGGGCTAACACCGGGGAGCTGTTTTTT.

The V gene is TRBV27, the J gene TRBJ2-5; 7 bases match TRBD1. The CDR3 is 14 amino acids. After removal of 3 bases from V and 4 bases from J, the junction contained 5 bases not matched to a gene. The germline CDR1 and CDR2 sequences are MNHEY and SMNVEV (reference sequence). CDR3 region: CASSLLGGRETQYF. The CDR3 DNA follows: TGTGCCAGCAGTTTGTTAGGGGGCAGAGAGACCCAGTACTTC.

The chain is built from TRBV27 and TRBJ2-2; 15 bases match TRBD2. The CDR3 is made up of 19 amino acids. The trim removed 5 bases at V and 5 bases at J, leaving 12 bases unmatched. Germline-derived CDR1 and CDR2 are MNHEY and SMNVEV (reference sequence). CDR3 protein: CASSPLGLAGGPRTGELFF. For the CDR3, the DNA is TGTGCCAGCAGTCCGCTAGGACTAGCGGGAGGGCCGAGGACCGGGGAGCTGTTTTTT.

The chain recombines TRBV29-1 with TRBJ2-1; 9 bases fit TRBD2. CDR1 SQVTM and CDR2 ANQGSEA come from the germline V gene. The CDR3 runs 17 residues. After removal of 1 base from V and 1 base from J, the junction contained 8 bases not matched to a gene. CDR3 in DNA: TGCAGCGTTGAAGGTGGCCCGGGACTAGCATCCTACAATGAGCAGTTCTTC. It translates to CSVEGGPGLASYNEQFF.

The V call is TRBV4-1, the J call TRBJ2-7, with D maybe TRBD2 (7 bases). Germline V gene sequence: CDR1 MGHRA, CDR2 YSYEKL. Trimming shortened V by 0 bases and J by 3 bases, and 15 bases separated the two germline ends. The CDR3 has 16 amino acids. The CDR3 spells CASSQDPGGPHYEQYF. Here the CDR3 DNA reads TGCGCCAGCAGCCAAGACCCGGGGGGCCCTCACTACGAGCAGTACTTC.

The rearrangement uses TRBV5-1 and TRBJ2-1; maybe TRBD1 (6 bases). This CDR3 has 15 amino acids. The ends were cut back, 5 bases at V and 2 bases at J, with 14 bases in the middle. CDR1 and CDR2 (germline): SGHRS, YFSETQ. CDR3 sequence reads: CASRGWGRTYNEQFF. The CDR3 DNA sequence: TGCGCCAGCAGGGGGTGGGGGCGAACCTACAATGAGCAGTTCTTC.

This chain connects TRBV30 to TRBJ2-7, with a possible D match to TRBD1 (6 bases). Trimming shortened V by 4 bases and J by 3 bases, and 25 bases separated the two germline ends. There are 17 residues in the CDR3. Germline V CDR1 and CDR2: GTSNPN, SVGIG (reference sequence). The CDR3 DNA follows: TGTGCCTGGAATTACCCAGGGGTTCCCTTTTCCCTCTACGAGCAGTACTTC. Its protein product is CAWNYPGVPFSLYEQYF.

This clone was seen more than once but under ten times. In DNA form, the CDR3 reads TGTGCCAGCAGCCGAAACTTGAGGACCTACAATGAGCAGTTCTTC. Protein sequence: CASSRNLRTYNEQFF. The chain employs TRBV14 and TRBJ2-1; D uncertain. The V end lost 4 bases, the J end lost 2 bases, and 12 bases lay between the germline ends. CDR1 and CDR2 from the germline V gene are SGHDN and FVKESK. The CDR3 covers 15 residues.

The genes are TRBV27 and TRBJ1-1, with TRBD1 matching 11 bases. CDR3 length equals 14 residues. V gave up 8 bases and J gave up 1 base; unmatched junction bases: 3. Germline V gene data show CDR1 as MNHEY and CDR2 as SMNVEV (reference sequence). The CDR3: CASWDRGGNTEAFF. The CDR3, as DNA: TGTGCCAGCTGGGACAGGGGGGGGAACACTGAAGCTTTCTTT.

This sequence joins TRBV6-6 and TRBJ1-4; a possible D gene is TRBD1 (6 bases). The CDR3 totals 13 residues. V was shortened by 8 bases and J by 4 bases, with 11 bases between the two germline ends. Germline V CDR1 and CDR2: MNHNY, SVGAGI (reference sequence). The CDR3 region has the DNA TGTGCCAGCCGCACAGGGAGTAATGAAAAACTGTTTTTT. It encodes CASRTGSNEKLFF.

V is TRBV6-6 and J is TRBJ1-1; 7 positions agree with TRBD1. This CDR3 is built from 13 residues. Germline loops: CDR1 MNHNY, CDR2 SVGAGI (reference sequence). V was pared by 6 bases and J by 7 bases, with 8 bases of the junction left unmatched. The CDR3 sequence: CASSRTGAFEAFF. The CDR3 nucleotides are TGTGCCAGCAGCAGGACAGGCGCCTTTGAAGCTTTCTTT.

This chain links TRBV7-9 with TRBJ1-6; 8 bases match TRBD1. The CDR3 spans 13 residues. With V trimmed by 6 bases and J by 13 bases, 8 bases remained unmatched. In germline, CDR1 is SEHNR, CDR2 FQNEAQ (reference sequence). The CDR3 DNA is TGTGCCAGCAGGGAATTAACAGGGGGGCCCCTCCACTTT. Its translation is CASRELTGGPLHF.

This chain uses TRBV2 with TRBJ1-6, with a tentative D call TRBD1 (6 bases). Trimming left V 4 bases short and J 9 bases short, with 13 bases between. The CDR3 extends over 14 amino acids. The germline V gene has CDR1 SNHLY and CDR2 FYNNEI. The CDR3 protein is CASSARGEGSPLHF. The CDR3 DNA follows: TGTGCCAGCAGTGCCAGGGGCGAAGGTTCACCCCTCCACTTT.

This clone appeared a single time. This sequence joins TRBV15 and TRBJ2-7, with D perhaps TRBD2 (5 bases). Germline CDR1 and CDR2: LNHNV and YYDKDF (reference sequence). Trimming left V 1 base short and J 7 bases short, with 20 bases between. The CDR3 covers 16 residues. In DNA form, the CDR3 reads TGTGCCACCAGCAGAGGCCGCGTAGGCATTCGGGGAGAGCAGTACTTC. It encodes CATSRGRVGIRGEQYF.

The chain uses TRBV28 and TRBJ1-5; 8 nucleotides agree with TRBD1. Germline-derived CDR1 and CDR2 are MDHEN and SYDVKM. CDR3 length equals 16 residues. Trimming removed 4 bases from V and 2 bases from J; junction bases left unmatched: 7. The CDR3 reads CASSSDRAFGNQPQHF. CDR3 nucleotide sequence: TGTGCCAGCAGTTCGGACAGGGCTTTCGGCAATCAGCCCCAGCATTTT.

V usage is TRBV9 and J usage is TRBJ2-1, with TRBD1 matching over 7 bases. Trimming at V came to 4 bases and at J to 4 bases, leaving 11 bases not matched to a gene. There are 16 residues in the CDR3. Germline CDR1 reads SGDLS; CDR2 reads YYNGEE. The CDR3, as DNA: TGTGCCAGCAGCACACGAGGGGACAGAGGTTACAATGAGCAGTTCTTC. Its translation: CASSTRGDRGYNEQFF.

This clone appeared a few times. The chain links TRBV29-1 to TRBJ2-7; 8 bases match TRBD1. J was trimmed by 0 bases and V by 0 bases; bases with no gene match: 7. Germline V gene data show CDR1 as SQVTM and CDR2 as ANQGSEA. The length of the CDR3 is 16 residues. The CDR3 bases are TGCAGCGTTGAAGATCAGGGACAGGACGGCTCCTACGAGCAGTACTTC. Amino acid sequence: CSVEDQGQDGSYEQYF.

The chain joins TRBV6-5 to TRBJ1-2; D ambiguous. The CDR3 covers 15 residues. The V end lost 3 bases, the J end lost 6 bases, and 17 bases lay between the germline ends. The germline V gene encodes CDR1 MNHEY and CDR2 SVGAGI. CDR3 DNA sequence: TGTGCCAGCAGTTATATTCCGGGAACGATGCATGGCTACACCTTC. It specifies CASSYIPGTMHGYTF.

This sequence joins TRBV28 and TRBJ2-7; D is perhaps TRBD2 (5 bases). The CDR3 has 13 amino acids. V gave up 3 bases and J gave up 0 bases, with 6 bases separating them. In germline, CDR1 is MDHEN, CDR2 SYDVKM. The CDR3 spells CASSFGVSYEQYF. The CDR3 DNA sequence: TGTGCCAGCAGTTTCGGGGTCTCCTACGAGCAGTACTTC.

CDR3 loop: CASSPTASYEQYF. For the CDR3, the DNA is TGTGCCAGCTCACCAACTGCGTCCTACGAGCAGTACTTC. V and J are TRBV18 and TRBJ2-7; no firm D call. The germline CDR1 and CDR2 sequences are KGHSH and LQKENI. This CDR3 region has 13 residues. With 2 bases removed from V and 1 base from J, the gap between germline ends came to 6 bases. Full variable domain (rest looked up from reference TRBV18 and TRBJ2-7): NAGVMQNPRHLVRRRGQEARLRCSPMKGHSHVYWYRQLPEEGLKFMVYLQKENIIDESGMPKERFSAEFPKEGPSILRIQQVVRGDSAAYFCASSPTASYEQYFGPGTRLTVT.